Shown below are 26 T cell receptor beta chains from a single sample sequenced in a study of blood T cells in healthy people across ages. Primed by a sample-barcoded 5' primer and a J-beta primer mix, a second PCR proceeded for about 7 to 12 cycles. TCRdb re-called the 5' RACE reads through MiXCR, storing one row per CDR3 protein. The sample consists of roughly 800,000 distinct CDR3 sequences, approximately 25% of them appearing once. These same records also appear under a second study, on T cells of mothers and their children.

The material sequenced was blood. These receptors were collected from a boy between 10 and 17 years old in good health.

Only a few counts were recorded for this clonotype. The chain joins TRBV5-1 to TRBJ2-3; TRBD1 aligns across 7 bases. V gave up 4 bases and J gave up 3 bases; unmatched junction bases: 8. The CDR3 extends over 15 amino acids. Looked up from germline, CDR1 is SGHRS and CDR2 is YFSETQ. CDR3 sequence reads: CASSKLGGGTDTQYF. For the CDR3, the DNA is TGCGCCAGCAGCAAACTAGGGGGCGGTACAGATACGCAGTATTTT.

The chain combines TRBV7-9 with TRBJ1-1; D gene unclear. V was clipped by 6 bases and J by 0 bases, with 11 bases between them. The germline CDR1 and CDR2 sequences are SEHNR and FQNEAQ (reference sequence). This CDR3 is 14 amino acids long. The CDR3 spells CASSPSTVNTEAFF. CDR3 in DNA: TGTGCCAGCAGTCCCTCAACCGTGAACACTGAAGCTTTCTTT.

The chain uses TRBV15 and TRBJ2-7; D possibly corresponds to TRBD2 (6 bases). Germline V gene sequence: CDR1 LNHNV, CDR2 YYDKDF (reference sequence). Trimming shortened V by 2 bases and J by 3 bases, and 14 bases separated the two germline ends. The CDR3 sequence is 15 residues long. The CDR3 DNA sequence: TGTGCCACCAGCAGACCTGGAGGGCCTTACTACGAGCAGTACTTC. This sequence encodes CATSRPGGPYYEQYF.

This clonotype showed up just a few times. The J gene is TRBJ2-7, the V gene TRBV7-2; D possibly corresponds to TRBD1 (6 bases). The V and J ends lost 1 base and 4 bases respectively, with 11 bases between them. This CDR3 has 14 amino acids. CDR1 and CDR2 from the germline V gene are SGHTA and FQGNSA. CDR3 nucleotide sequence: TGTGCCAGCAGCTTAGTGGGGACAAAGTACGAGCAGTACTTC. Its translation: CASSLVGTKYEQYF.

The table lists this clonotype with many counts. V usage is TRBV7-9 and J usage is TRBJ2-5; maybe TRBD2 (6 bases). The CDR3 sequence is 15 residues long. Trimming shortened V by 3 bases and J by 1 base, and 12 bases separated the two germline ends. Germline CDR1 reads SEHNR; CDR2 reads FQNEAQ (reference sequence). The CDR3 here is CASSFAGLTQETQYF. The CDR3 coding sequence is TGTGCCAGCAGCTTCGCGGGGCTAACCCAAGAGACCCAGTACTTC.

In its sample, this clonotype was seen once. V and J are TRBV11-1 and TRBJ2-2; TRBD2 matches 14 bases. With 0 bases clipped from V and 2 bases from J, the junction kept 8 bases outside the gene matches. The CDR3 runs 20 residues. Germline values: CDR1 SGHAT, CDR2 FQDESV (reference sequence). CDR3 sequence: CASSLAPGTSGGTNTGELFF. The CDR3 DNA reads as TGTGCCAGCAGCTTAGCACCCGGGACTAGCGGGGGAACAAACACCGGGGAGCTGTTTTTT.

V gene TRBV20-1 combines with J gene TRBJ2-1; 11 positions match TRBD2. The germline CDR1 and CDR2 sequences are DFQATT and SNEGSKA (reference sequence). The length of the CDR3 is 16 residues. Unmatched junction bases numbered 18, after V lost 6 bases and J lost 11 bases. DNA for the CDR3: TGCAGTGCATCCTTTTCCGGGACTAGCGGTACCTCCCAGCAGTTCTTC. Its translation is CSASFSGTSGTSQQFF.

The table lists this clonotype with a few counts. The CDR3 bases are TGTGCCAGCAGCCCGGGGAGAACCCAGTACTTC. Translating it yields CASSPGRTQYF. The chain employs TRBV14 and TRBJ2-5; possible D gene TRBD2, 5 bases. The CDR3 is 11 amino acids. Germline loops: CDR1 SGHDN, CDR2 FVKESK. V lost 4 bases to trimming and J lost 8 bases, with 8 bases between them.

V usage is TRBV3-1 and J usage is TRBJ2-5; D is ambiguous. Deletions cut 0 bases from V and 2 bases from J, with 13 bases between. Germline CDR1 and CDR2: LGHDT and YNNKEL (reference sequence). The CDR3 loop spans 16 amino acids. The CDR3 DNA is TGTGCCAGCAGCCAAGAAACCGTGACAACGCAAGAGACCCAGTACTTC. This codes for CASSQETVTTQETQYF.

V is TRBV18 and J is TRBJ2-1; D may correspond to TRBD1 or TRBD2 (7 bases each). Germline V gene sequence: CDR1 KGHSH, CDR2 LQKENI. V lost 2 bases and J 8 bases, leaving 13 bases between the germline ends. The CDR3 covers 14 residues. The CDR3: CASSPGRGRDEQFF. The CDR3 nucleotides are TGTGCCAGCTCACCAGGGAGGGGGCGCGATGAGCAGTTCTTC. Complete variable domain (other parts from reference TRBV18 and TRBJ2-1): NAGVMQNPRHLVRRRGQEARLRCSPMKGHSHVYWYRQLPEEGLKFMVYLQKENIIDESGMPKERFSAEFPKEGPSILRIQQVVRGDSAAYFCASSPGRGRDEQFFGPGTRLTVL.

The chain links TRBV4-2 to TRBJ2-5, with 7 bases identical to TRBD2. The CDR3 length is 17 residues. CDR1 and CDR2 (germline): LGHNA, YNFKEQ. V lost 4 bases, J lost 2 bases, and 13 bases stayed unmatched. The CDR3 sequence is CASSRTLKAGTQETQYF. In DNA form, the CDR3 reads TGTGCCAGCAGCCGCACGTTGAAAGCGGGGACTCAAGAGACCCAGTACTTC.

A few counts support this clonotype. This chain links TRBV5-1 with TRBJ2-5; D is perhaps TRBD1 or TRBD2 (5 bases each). Per the germline V gene, CDR1 is SGHRS and CDR2 is YFSETQ. This CDR3 is built from 14 residues. The V end was cut by 0 bases, the J end by 5 bases, with 11 bases between. The CDR3 protein is CASSLERGGETQYF. The CDR3 DNA sequence: TGCGCCAGCAGCTTGGAGAGGGGTGGGGAGACCCAGTACTTC.

This clonotype was seen only a few times. The rearrangement joins TRBV12-3 or TRBV12-4 to TRBJ2-7; 8 bases are a match to TRBD2. The V segment lost 6 bases and the J segment 4 bases; nucleotides outside the gene matches: 20. This CDR3 contains 18 residues. The CDR3 DNA sequence: TGTGCCAGCAGCCCCCCGGGGCTAGCGGGTCCCGAGGGGTACGAGCAGTACTTC. This encodes CASSPPGLAGPEGYEQYF.

The chain is built from TRBV7-8 and TRBJ2-2; weak D call: TRBD1 (7 bases). V was shortened by 0 bases and J by 5 bases, with 16 bases between the two germline ends. The CDR3 covers 17 residues. Germline V gene data show CDR1 as SGHVS and CDR2 as FQNEAQ. The CDR3 here is CASSLAGRSRGTGELFF. As DNA, the CDR3 is TGTGCCAGCAGCTTAGCCGGGAGAAGCAGGGGGACCGGGGAGCTGTTTTTT. The full variable domain, its missing parts supplied by reference TRBV7-8 and TRBJ2-2, is GAGVSQSPRYKVAKRGQDVALRCDPISGHVSLFWYQQALGQGPEFLTYFQNEAQLDKSGLPSDRFFAERPEGSVSTLKIQRTQQEDSAVYLCASSLAGRSRGTGELFFGEGSRLTVL.

Many counts were recorded for this clonotype. The chain has TRBV6-1 and TRBJ2-2, with no clear D. CDR1 is MNHNS and CDR2 is SASEGT in the germline V gene. Trimming removed 3 bases at V and 2 bases at J, with 7 bases between. This CDR3 is 14 amino acids long. Here the CDR3 DNA reads TGTGCCAGCAGTGAGGGCGGCAACACCGGGGAGCTGTTTTTT. Its protein is CASSEGGNTGELFF.

The chain carries TRBV29-1 and TRBJ2-1; TRBD1 is a possible D gene (6 bases). V shed 7 bases and J shed 9 bases, with 16 bases lying between them. This CDR3 contains 12 residues. Germline V gene lookup returns CDR1 SQVTM and CDR2 ANQGSEA. The CDR3 is CSALIGRGEQFF. The DNA for the CDR3 is TGCAGCGCCTTAATCGGCAGGGGTGAGCAGTTCTTC.

This clonotype was counted a few times. This chain joins TRBV7-2 and TRBJ2-5; D gene unclear. V was clipped by 1 base and J by 5 bases, with 8 bases between them. From germline, CDR1 is SGHTA and CDR2 FQGNSA. This CDR3 is built from 13 residues. The CDR3 loop reads CASSLVRSETQYF. CDR3 DNA: TGTGCCAGCAGCTTAGTCAGGTCGGAGACCCAGTACTTC. Full variable domain (missing parts from reference TRBV7-2 and TRBJ2-5): GAGVSQSPSNKVTEKGKDVELRCDPISGHTALYWYRQSLGQGLEFLIYFQGNSAPDKSGLPSDRFSAERTGGSVSTLTIQRTQQEDSAVYLCASSLVRSETQYFGPGTRLLVL.

As DNA, the CDR3 is TGCAGCTCCCGACTAGCGGGAAACGAGGTTGAGCAGTTCTTC. It is translated as CSSRLAGNEVEQFF. The chain carries TRBV29-1 and TRBJ2-1, with 11 bases matching TRBD2. With 8 bases clipped from V and 9 bases from J, the junction kept 12 bases outside the gene matches. The CDR3 extends over 14 amino acids. Germline V gives CDR1 SQVTM, CDR2 ANQGSEA.

This clonotype showed up just a few times. The genes are TRBV7-2 and TRBJ2-5, with 10 bases identical to TRBD2. The DNA matches TRBJ2-1 better at its end, which makes the J call doubtful. Germline CDR1 SGHTA, CDR2 FQGNSA. The CDR3 is 16 residues long. CDR3: CASSSPSGSGLGGQFF. The CDR3 nucleotides are TGTGCCAGCAGCTCCCCTAGCGGGAGTGGGCTGGGAGGGCAGTTCTTC.

This chain joins TRBV6-5 and TRBJ2-5, with D perhaps matching TRBD1 or TRBD2 (5 bases each). The end of the DNA is better explained by TRBJ2-1, so the J call may be wrong. CDR3 length: 13 residues. In germline, CDR1 is MNHEY, CDR2 SVGAGI. CDR3 DNA sequence: TGTGCCAGCAGTTACGGGGGAAGGGATGAGCAGTTCTTC. Amino acid sequence: CASSYGGRDEQFF.

This clonotype occurred a few times. The J gene is TRBJ1-3, the V gene TRBV7-9; D is unclear. From germline, CDR1 is SEHNR and CDR2 FQNEAQ (reference sequence). This CDR3 region has 12 residues. V gave up 3 bases and J gave up 11 bases, with 11 bases separating them. Here the CDR3 reads CASSFETVAIYF. The CDR3 coding sequence is TGTGCCAGCAGCTTCGAGACTGTGGCCATATATTTT.

V and J are TRBV5-1 and TRBJ1-3; D is perhaps TRBD1 (6 bases). There are 14 residues in the CDR3. The germline V and J ends were trimmed by 2 bases and 3 bases, with 9 bases remaining between them. In germline, CDR1 is SGHRS, CDR2 YFSETQ. The CDR3, as DNA: TGCGCCAGCAGCTTCGGACAGAGTGGAAACACCATATATTTT. Amino acids: CASSFGQSGNTIYF.

This clonotype has only a few counts. The chain carries TRBV7-2 and TRBJ2-5; D is possibly TRBD1 or TRBD2 (5 bases each). The last part of the DNA fits TRBJ2-1 better; the J call may be wrong. This CDR3 is 12 amino acids long. The germline CDR1 and CDR2 sequences are SGHTA and FQGNSA. This CDR3 is CASKAGSDEQFF. The CDR3 nucleotides read TGTGCCAGCAAGGCAGGGAGCGATGAGCAGTTCTTC.

This chain links TRBV7-3 with TRBJ2-6; D not resolved. The V end was cut by 0 bases, the J end by 4 bases, with 10 bases between. Germline V gives CDR1 SGHTA, CDR2 FQGTGA. The CDR3 covers 16 residues. CDR3 nucleotide sequence: TGTGCCAGCAGCTTAACGTATAGGGCGGGGGCCAACGTCCTGACTTTC. Translated, it gives CASSLTYRAGANVLTF.

This clonotype was counted between two and nine times. The rearrangement links TRBV3-1 to TRBJ2-6; D gene unclear. Germline CDR1 and CDR2: LGHDT and YNNKEL (reference sequence). The CDR3 extends over 16 amino acids. V lost 1 base, J lost 1 base, and 8 bases lay in between. The CDR3 here is CASSQGRESGANVLTF. For the CDR3, the DNA is TGTGCCAGCAGCCAAGGAAGGGAATCTGGGGCCAACGTCCTGACTTTC.

This clonotype has only a few counts. The gene calls are TRBV7-2 and TRBJ1-2, with D perhaps TRBD1 (5 bases). CDR1 and CDR2 from the germline V gene are SGHTA and FQGNSA. Trimming took off 1 base at V and 7 bases at J, with 10 bases between the two ends. The CDR3 runs to 13 residues. The CDR3 here is CASSLDLGLGYTF. For the CDR3, the DNA is TGTGCCAGCAGCTTAGACTTGGGGCTTGGCTACACCTTC. The whole variable domain, remainder taken from reference TRBV7-2 and TRBJ1-2, is GAGVSQSPSNKVTEKGKDVELRCDPISGHTALYWYRQSLGQGLEFLIYFQGNSAPDKSGLPSDRFSAERTGGSVSTLTIQRTQQEDSAVYLCASSLDLGLGYTFGSGTRLTVV.